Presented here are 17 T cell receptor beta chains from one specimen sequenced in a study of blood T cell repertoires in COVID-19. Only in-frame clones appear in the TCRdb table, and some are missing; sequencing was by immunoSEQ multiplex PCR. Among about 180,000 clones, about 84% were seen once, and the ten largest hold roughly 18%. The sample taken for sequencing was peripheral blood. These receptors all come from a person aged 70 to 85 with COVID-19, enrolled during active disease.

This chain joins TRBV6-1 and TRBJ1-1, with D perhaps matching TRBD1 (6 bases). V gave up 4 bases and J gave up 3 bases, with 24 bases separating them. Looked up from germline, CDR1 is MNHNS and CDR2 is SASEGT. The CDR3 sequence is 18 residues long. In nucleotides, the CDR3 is TGTGCCAGCAGTGCCCGGAGGGGGAGGGCAGGGAGGGACACTGAAGCTTTCTTT. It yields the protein CASSARRGRAGRDTEAFF.

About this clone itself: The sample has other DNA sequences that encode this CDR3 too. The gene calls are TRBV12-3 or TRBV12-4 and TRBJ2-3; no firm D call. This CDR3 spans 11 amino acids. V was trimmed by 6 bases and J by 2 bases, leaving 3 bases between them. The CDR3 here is CASRYTDTQYF. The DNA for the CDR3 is TGTGCCAGCAGGTACACAGATACGCAGTATTTT.

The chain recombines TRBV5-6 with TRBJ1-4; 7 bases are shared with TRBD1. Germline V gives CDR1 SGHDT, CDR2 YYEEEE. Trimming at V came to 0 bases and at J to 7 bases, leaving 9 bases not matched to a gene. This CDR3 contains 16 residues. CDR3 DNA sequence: TGTGCCAGCAGCTTGGATCGGAGGGGGCTTCGTGAAAAACTGTTTTTT. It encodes CASSLDRRGLREKLFF.

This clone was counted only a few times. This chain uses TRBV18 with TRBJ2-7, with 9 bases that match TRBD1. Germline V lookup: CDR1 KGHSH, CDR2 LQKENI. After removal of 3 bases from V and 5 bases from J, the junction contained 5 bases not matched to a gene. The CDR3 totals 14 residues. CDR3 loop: CASSPGTGLNEQYF. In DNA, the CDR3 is TGTGCCAGCTCACCCGGGACAGGGCTCAACGAGCAGTACTTC.

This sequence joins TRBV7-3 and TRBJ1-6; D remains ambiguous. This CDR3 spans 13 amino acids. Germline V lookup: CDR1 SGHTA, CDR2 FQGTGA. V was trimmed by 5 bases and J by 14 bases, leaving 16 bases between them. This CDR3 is CASSPEPGLALHF. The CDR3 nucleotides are TGTGCCAGCAGCCCCGAACCCGGTCTAGCCCTCCACTTT.

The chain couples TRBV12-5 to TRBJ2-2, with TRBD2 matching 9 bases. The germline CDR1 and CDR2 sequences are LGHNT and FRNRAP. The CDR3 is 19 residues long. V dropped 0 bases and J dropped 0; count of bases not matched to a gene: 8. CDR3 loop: CASGLVSTSGYPNTGELFF. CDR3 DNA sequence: TGTGCTAGTGGTTTGGTGTCGACTAGCGGCTATCCGAACACCGGGGAGCTGTTTTTT.

CDR3 sequence: CASSLWGQGTDQPQHF. The CDR3, as DNA: TGTGCCAGCAGTTTATGGGGACAGGGGACAGATCAGCCCCAGCATTTT. The rearrangement joins TRBV28 to TRBJ1-5; 10 nucleotides align to TRBD1. Germline V gene data show CDR1 as MDHEN and CDR2 as SYDVKM. V was clipped by 0 bases and J by 5 bases; unmatched bases: 4. The CDR3 loop spans 16 amino acids. The variable domain in full, completed from reference TRBV28 and TRBJ1-5, reads DVKVTQSSRYLVKRTGEKVFLECVQDMDHENMFWYRQDPGLGLRLIYFSYDVKMKEKGDIPEGYSVSREKKERFSLILESASTNQTSMYLCASSLWGQGTDQPQHFGDGTRLSIL.

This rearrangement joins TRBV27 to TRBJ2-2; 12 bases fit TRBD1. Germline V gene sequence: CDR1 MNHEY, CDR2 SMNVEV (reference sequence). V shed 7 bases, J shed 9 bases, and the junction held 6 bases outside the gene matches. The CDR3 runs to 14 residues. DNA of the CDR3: TGTGCCAGCACCGGGACAGGGGGCGGGCGGGAGCTGTTTTTT. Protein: CASTGTGGGRELFF.

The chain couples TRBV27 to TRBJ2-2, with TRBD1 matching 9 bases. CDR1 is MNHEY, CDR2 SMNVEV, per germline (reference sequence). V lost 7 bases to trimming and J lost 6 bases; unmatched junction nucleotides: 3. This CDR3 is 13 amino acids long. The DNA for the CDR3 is TGTGCCAGCACACGGACAGGGGCCGGGGAGCTGTTTTTT. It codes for CASTRTGAGELFF.

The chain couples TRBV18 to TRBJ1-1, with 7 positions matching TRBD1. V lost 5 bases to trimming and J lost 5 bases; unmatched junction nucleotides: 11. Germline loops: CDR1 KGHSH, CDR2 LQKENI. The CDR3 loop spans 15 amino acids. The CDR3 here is CASSKRGGELTEAFF. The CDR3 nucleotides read TGTGCCAGCTCAAAAAGAGGGGGCGAGTTAACTGAAGCTTTCTTT.

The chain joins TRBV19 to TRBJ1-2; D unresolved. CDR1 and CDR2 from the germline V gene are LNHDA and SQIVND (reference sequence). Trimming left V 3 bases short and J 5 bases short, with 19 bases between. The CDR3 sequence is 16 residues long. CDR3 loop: CASSMGGGFLLYGYTF. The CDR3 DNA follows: TGTGCCAGTAGTATGGGTGGCGGGTTCCTTCTATATGGCTACACCTTC.

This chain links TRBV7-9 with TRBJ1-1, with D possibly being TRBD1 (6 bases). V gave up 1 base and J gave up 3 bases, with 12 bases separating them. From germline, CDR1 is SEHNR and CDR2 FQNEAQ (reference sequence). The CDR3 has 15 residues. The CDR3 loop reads CASSLGGRGHTEAFF. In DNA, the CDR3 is TGTGCCAGCAGCTTAGGAGGCAGGGGCCACACTGAAGCTTTCTTT.

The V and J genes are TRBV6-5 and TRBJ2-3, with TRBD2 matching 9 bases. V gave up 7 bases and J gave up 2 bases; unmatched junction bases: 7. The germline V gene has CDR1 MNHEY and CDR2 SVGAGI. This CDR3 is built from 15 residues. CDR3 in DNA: TGTGCCAGCAAAGAGCGGGAGGCCCCCACAGATACGCAGTATTTT. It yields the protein CASKEREAPTDTQYF.

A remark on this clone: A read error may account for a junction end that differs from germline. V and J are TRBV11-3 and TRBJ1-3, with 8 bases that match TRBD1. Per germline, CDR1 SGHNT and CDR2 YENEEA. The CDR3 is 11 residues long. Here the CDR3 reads CASSFGGQVHF. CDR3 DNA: TGTGCCAGCAGCTTTGGGGGACAGGTCCATTTT.

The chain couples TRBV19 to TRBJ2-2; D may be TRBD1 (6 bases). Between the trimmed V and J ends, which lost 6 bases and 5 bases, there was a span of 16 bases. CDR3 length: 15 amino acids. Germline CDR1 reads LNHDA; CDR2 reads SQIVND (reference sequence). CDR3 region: CASRPQGSVTGELFF. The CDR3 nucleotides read TGTGCCAGTAGACCTCAGGGGTCGGTGACCGGGGAGCTGTTTTTT.

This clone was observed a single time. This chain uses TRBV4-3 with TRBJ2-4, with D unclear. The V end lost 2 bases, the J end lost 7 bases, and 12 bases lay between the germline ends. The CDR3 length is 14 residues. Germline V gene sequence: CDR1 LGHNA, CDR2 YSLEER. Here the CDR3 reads CASSQSFDSNIQYF. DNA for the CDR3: TGCGCCAGCAGCCAATCGTTCGACTCTAACATTCAGTACTTC.

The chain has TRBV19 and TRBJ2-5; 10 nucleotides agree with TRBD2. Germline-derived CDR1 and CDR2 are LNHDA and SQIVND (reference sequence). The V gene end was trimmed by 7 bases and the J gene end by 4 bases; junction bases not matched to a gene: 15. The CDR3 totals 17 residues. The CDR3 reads CASTLHGSGGLGETQYF. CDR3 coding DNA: TGTGCCAGTACCCTCCATGGTAGCGGGGGGTTAGGAGAGACCCAGTACTTC.